A single sample gave rise to the 22 T cell receptor beta chains below, sequenced in a study of cytomegalovirus exposure and HLA in healthy donors. With 60 Vbeta and 13 Jbeta primers, the PCR was carried out. TCRdb's table, derived via immunoSEQ multiplex PCR, lists solely in-frame clones and lacks some. This table has 150,000 to 200,000 clones, 72% appearing once. Material: PBMCs. The receptors stem from a human donor in good health.

The chain has TRBV27 and TRBJ1-5; D is ambiguous. Germline lookup yields CDR1 MNHEY and CDR2 SMNVEV (reference sequence). The CDR3 has 13 amino acids. V shed 6 bases and J shed 6 bases, with 12 bases lying between them. The CDR3 sequence: CASSRQAGQPQHF. CDR3 DNA sequence: TGTGCCAGCAGCAGACAAGCAGGTCAGCCCCAGCATTTT.

The V and J genes are TRBV11-2 and TRBJ2-1; TRBD1 might be the D (5 bases). The germline V and J ends were trimmed by 5 bases and 12 bases, with 14 bases remaining between them. This CDR3 has 12 residues. Germline V gene lookup returns CDR1 SGHAT and CDR2 FQNNGV. The CDR3 DNA is TGTGCCAGCAGCCCACTTGCAACAGGGCAGTTCTTC. This translates into CASSPLATGQFF.

On this clone itself: Since no conserved phenylalanine or tryptophan closes the CDR3, a read error is the likely cause. The V and J genes are TRBV23-1 and TRBJ2-2; 7 nucleotides align to TRBD1. TRBV23-1 is an ORF, and what it does is uncertain. The trim removed 4 bases at V and 6 bases at J, leaving 5 bases unmatched. This CDR3 has 14 residues. The CDR3 nucleotides are TGCGCCAGCAGTCCCGCTGACAGGGCCGGGGAGCTGTTTGTT. Translated, it gives CASSPADRAGELFV.

The chain is built from TRBV7-9 and TRBJ1-3; 7 bases fit TRBD1. Trimming cost V 1 base and J 6 bases; bases outside gene matches: 9. The CDR3 totals 16 residues. Germline values: CDR1 SEHNR, CDR2 FQNEAQ (reference sequence). Here the CDR3 reads CASSLGSGQILNTIYF. DNA for the CDR3: TGTGCCAGCAGCTTAGGATCGGGACAGATACTAAACACCATATATTTT.

This CDR3 reads CASSRGQGLQPQHF. The CDR3, as DNA: TGCGCCAGCAGCCGGGGACAGGGTCTTCAGCCCCAGCATTTT. The rearrangement joins TRBV4-1 to TRBJ1-5, with 9 bases aligning to TRBD1. There are 14 residues in the CDR3. The V segment lost 4 bases and the J segment 6 bases; nucleotides outside the gene matches: 4. Germline V gene data show CDR1 as MGHRA and CDR2 as YSYEKL.

The V gene is TRBV6-5, the J gene TRBJ1-2, with 8 bases aligning to TRBD1. Trimming at V came to 6 bases and at J to 4 bases, leaving 10 bases not matched to a gene. Per germline, CDR1 MNHEY and CDR2 SVGAGI. This CDR3 spans 15 amino acids. This CDR3 reads CASRSSGGMGYGYTF. Here the CDR3 DNA reads TGTGCCAGCAGATCATCAGGGGGCATGGGCTATGGCTACACCTTC.

The chain combines TRBV29-1 with TRBJ1-4; 7 bases map to TRBD1. The CDR3 is 13 residues long. Germline CDR1 is SQVTM and CDR2 is ANQGSEA. With V trimmed by 7 bases and J by 6 bases, 8 bases remained unmatched. The CDR3 DNA follows: TGCAGCGCTAGACAGGGTTCGGATGAAAAACTGTTTTTT. Its translation: CSARQGSDEKLFF.

The V call is TRBV18, the J call TRBJ2-3; D unresolved. Germline assignment: CDR1 KGHSH and CDR2 LQKENI. CDR3 length: 10 amino acids. Trimming shortened V by 11 bases and J by 3 bases, and 6 bases separated the two germline ends. The CDR3 nucleotides read TGTGCCGACAATACAGATACGCAGTATTTT. Its translation: CADNTDTQYF.

This sequence joins TRBV5-6 and TRBJ1-2; D may be TRBD1 (6 bases). Trimming cost V 1 base and J 8 bases, with 15 bases left between them. This CDR3 is 14 amino acids long. Germline V gene lookup returns CDR1 SGHDT and CDR2 YYEEEE. CDR3 protein: CASSLMGAGWGYTF. CDR3 sequence (DNA): TGTGCCAGCAGCTTGATGGGGGCAGGGTGGGGCTACACCTTC. Full variable domain (missing parts from reference TRBV5-6 and TRBJ1-2): DAGVTQSPTHLIKTRGQQVTLRCSPKSGHDTVSWYQQALGQGPQFIFQYYEEEERQRGNFPDRFSGHQFPNYSSELNVNALLLGDSALYLCASSLMGAGWGYTFGSGTRLTVV.

CDR3 sequence: CASSSMTVLNTEAFF. As DNA, the CDR3 is TGCGCCAGCAGCTCTATGACAGTTCTGAACACTGAAGCTTTCTTT. The rearrangement links TRBV5-1 to TRBJ1-1; D possibly corresponds to TRBD1 (5 bases). Germline CDR1 is SGHRS and CDR2 is YFSETQ. CDR3 length: 15 residues. Trimming pared 3 bases from V and 0 bases from J, leaving 12 bases between.

This chain uses TRBV5-1 with TRBJ2-3; 9 bases map to TRBD2. Looked up from germline, CDR1 is SGHRS and CDR2 is YFSETQ. CDR3 length equals 12 residues. The V and J ends lost 4 bases and 11 bases, in that order; junction bases with no gene match: 5. The CDR3 DNA reads TGCGCCAGCAGCCCCACAGCGGGAGGGCAGTATTTT. Protein sequence: CASSPTAGGQYF.

This clone was seen a few times. The chain recombines TRBV13 with TRBJ1-4; D might be TRBD1 (5 bases). CDR1 and CDR2 (germline): PRHDT, FYEKMQ (reference sequence). The CDR3 is made up of 15 amino acids. V lost 2 bases to trimming and J lost 10 bases, with 17 bases between them. The CDR3 nucleotides read TGTGCCAGCAGCTTATTTTCGGACATAGGCGGAAAACTGTTTTTT. It translates to CASSLFSDIGGKLFF.

The genes are TRBV29-1 and TRBJ2-3, with D unresolved. V was shortened by 1 base and J by 4 bases, with 12 bases between the two germline ends. The CDR3 length is 14 residues. Germline-derived CDR1 and CDR2 are SQVTM and ANQGSEA. The CDR3 nucleotides read TGCAGCGTTGAAGGGTTTTTTGACTCAGATACGCAGTATTTT. Translated, it gives CSVEGFFDSDTQYF.

This chain uses TRBV30 with TRBJ1-1; possibly TRBD1 for D (6 bases). The CDR3 contains 16 residues. V was cut by 1 base and J by 0 bases, with 15 bases left in between. The germline V gene encodes CDR1 GTSNPN and CDR2 SVGIG (reference sequence). CDR3 sequence reads: CAWSANRRGVNTEAFF. The CDR3 DNA reads as TGTGCCTGGAGTGCAAACCGCAGGGGAGTGAACACTGAAGCTTTCTTT.

This chain connects TRBV28 to TRBJ2-1; 9 positions agree with TRBD2. CDR1 and CDR2 from the germline V gene are MDHEN and SYDVKM. The CDR3 contains 16 residues. The V gene end was trimmed by 6 bases and the J gene end by 1 base; junction bases not matched to a gene: 7. Here the CDR3 reads CASSLRGGASYNEQFF. Here the CDR3 DNA reads TGTGCCAGCAGCCTCCGCGGGGGGGCATCCTACAATGAGCAGTTCTTC. Supplemented by reference TRBV28 and TRBJ2-1, the full variable domain reads DVKVTQSSRYLVKRTGEKVFLECVQDMDHENMFWYRQDPGLGLRLIYFSYDVKMKEKGDIPEGYSVSREKKERFSLILESASTNQTSMYLCASSLRGGASYNEQFFGPGTRLTVL.

This chain connects TRBV5-8 to TRBJ1-3; D not certain. The CDR3 is 14 residues long. V was cut by 9 bases and J by 1 base, with 14 bases left in between. The V gene's germline CDR1 is SGHTS and CDR2 YDEGEE. DNA of the CDR3: TGTGCCACCCGGGGATGGAGATCTGGAAACACCATATATTTT. Translating it yields CATRGWRSGNTIYF. Full variable domain (rest looked up from reference TRBV5-8 and TRBJ1-3): EAGVTQSPTHLIKTRGQQATLRCSPISGHTSVYWYQQALGLGLQFLLWYDEGEERNRGNFPPRFSGRQFPNYSSELNVNALELEDSALYLCATRGWRSGNTIYFGEGSWLTVV.

This clone was found once. The chain carries TRBV7-2 and TRBJ2-2; 13 bases fit TRBD2. Germline CDR1 SGHTA, CDR2 FQGNSA. J lost 6 bases, V lost 5 bases, and 3 bases had no gene match. This CDR3 region has 15 residues. The CDR3 bases are TGTGCCAGCAGCATAACTAGCGGGGGGGCCGGGGAGCTGTTTTTT. It encodes CASSITSGGAGELFF.

V and J are TRBV7-9 and TRBJ1-1; D might be TRBD1 (6 bases). CDR1 SEHNR and CDR2 FQNEAQ come from the germline V gene (reference sequence). This CDR3 is built from 14 residues. The V end lost 4 bases, the J end lost 7 bases, and 16 bases lay between the germline ends. The CDR3 bases are TGTGCCAGCAGCTCCCTGACAGGATATAATGAAGCTTTCTTT. It is translated as CASSSLTGYNEAFF.

The CDR3 reads CASSFNSDRGNSPLHF. As DNA, the CDR3 is TGTGCCAGCAGCTTCAATTCGGACAGGGGGAATTCACCCCTCCACTTT. The chain employs TRBV5-4 and TRBJ1-6; the match to TRBD1 covers 10 bases. CDR1 and CDR2 from the germline V gene are SGHNT and YYREEE (reference sequence). With 2 bases clipped from V and 7 bases from J, the junction kept 6 bases outside the gene matches. The CDR3 totals 16 residues.

J is TRBJ1-5 and V is TRBV7-2, with TRBD1 matching 7 bases. CDR1 SGHTA and CDR2 FQGNSA come from the germline V gene. The CDR3 runs 14 residues. J was trimmed by 2 bases and V by 5 bases; bases with no gene match: 3. CDR3 coding DNA: TGTGCCAGCAGCCCCGGACAGGGCAATCAGCCCCAGCATTTT. It is translated as CASSPGQGNQPQHF.

This sequence joins TRBV7-9 and TRBJ1-1; TRBD1 is a possible D gene (5 bases). In germline, CDR1 is SEHNR, CDR2 FQNEAQ (reference sequence). Trimming cost V 3 bases and J 2 bases, with 10 bases left between them. This CDR3 region has 14 residues. CDR3: CASSFQGRNTEAFF. As DNA, the CDR3 is TGTGCCAGCAGCTTTCAGGGAAGAAACACTGAAGCTTTCTTT.

As regards this clone: One junction end disagrees with the germline gene, perhaps due to a read error. The chain couples TRBV7-7 to TRBJ2-7, with 7 bases that match TRBD1. The germline V gene encodes CDR1 SSHAT and CDR2 FNYEAQ (reference sequence). The CDR3 totals 13 residues. The CDR3 loop is CASSPRQGGEQYF. As DNA, the CDR3 is TGTGCTAGCAGCCCGCGACAGGGCGGGGAGCAGTACTTC.